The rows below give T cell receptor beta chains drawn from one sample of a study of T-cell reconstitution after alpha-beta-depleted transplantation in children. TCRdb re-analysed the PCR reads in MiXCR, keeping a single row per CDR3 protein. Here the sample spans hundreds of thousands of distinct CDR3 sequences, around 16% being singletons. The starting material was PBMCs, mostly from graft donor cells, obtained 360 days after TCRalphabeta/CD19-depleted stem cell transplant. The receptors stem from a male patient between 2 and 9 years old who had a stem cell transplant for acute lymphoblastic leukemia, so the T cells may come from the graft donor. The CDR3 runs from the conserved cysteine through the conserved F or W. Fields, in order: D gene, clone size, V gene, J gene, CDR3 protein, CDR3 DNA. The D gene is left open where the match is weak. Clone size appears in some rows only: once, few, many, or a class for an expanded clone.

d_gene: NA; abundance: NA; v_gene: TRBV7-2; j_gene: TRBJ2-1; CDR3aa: CASSAPGQQPYNEQFF; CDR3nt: TGTGCCAGCAGCGCCCCGGGACAACAACCTTACAATGAGCAGTTCTTC
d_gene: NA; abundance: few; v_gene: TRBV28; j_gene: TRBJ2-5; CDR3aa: CASSSIGRDETQYF; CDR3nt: TGTGCCAGCAGTTCGATAGGGCGGGATGAGACCCAGTACTTC
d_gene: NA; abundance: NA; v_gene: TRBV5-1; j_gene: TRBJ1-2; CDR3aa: CASSSPGYGYTF; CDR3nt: TGCGCCAGCAGCTCTCCGGGCTATGGCTACACCTTC
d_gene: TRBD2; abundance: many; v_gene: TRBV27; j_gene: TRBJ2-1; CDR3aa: CASSPWSGSSYNEQFF; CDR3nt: TGTGCCAGCAGTCCCTGGAGCGGGAGTAGCTACAATGAGCAGTTCTTC
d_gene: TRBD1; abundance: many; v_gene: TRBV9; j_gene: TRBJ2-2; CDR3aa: CASSLNPIWGQGDTGELFF; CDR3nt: TGTGCCAGCAGCCTAAACCCTATTTGGGGACAGGGGGACACCGGGGAGCTGTTTTTT
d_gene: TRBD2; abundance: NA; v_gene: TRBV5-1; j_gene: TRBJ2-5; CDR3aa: CASSRTSGVTETQYF; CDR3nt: TGCGCCAGCAGCCGGACTAGCGGGGTCACAGAGACCCAGTACTTC
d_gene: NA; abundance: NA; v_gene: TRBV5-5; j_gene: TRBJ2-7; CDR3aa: CASSHGLF; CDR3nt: TGTGCCAGCAGCCATGGCTTGTTC
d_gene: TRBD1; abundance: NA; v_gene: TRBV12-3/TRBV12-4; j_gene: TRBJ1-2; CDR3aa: CASSAGTGGYGYTF; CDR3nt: TGTGCCAGCAGTGCCGGGACAGGGGGTTATGGCTACACCTTC
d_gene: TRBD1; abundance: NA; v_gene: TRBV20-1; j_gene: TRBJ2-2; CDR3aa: CSARVRDRGNTGELFF; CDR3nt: TGCAGTGCTAGGGTTCGGGACAGGGGAAACACCGGGGAGCTGTTTTTT
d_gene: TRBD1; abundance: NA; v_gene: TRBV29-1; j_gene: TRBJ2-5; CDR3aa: CSVPGQGFSKTQYF; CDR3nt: TGCAGCGTACCAGGACAGGGGTTTAGTAAGACCCAGTACTTC
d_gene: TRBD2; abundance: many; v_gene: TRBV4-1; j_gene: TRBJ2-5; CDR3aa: CASSQDSGVWETQYF; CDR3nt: TGCGCCAGCAGCCAAGATAGCGGGGTATGGGAGACCCAGTACTTC
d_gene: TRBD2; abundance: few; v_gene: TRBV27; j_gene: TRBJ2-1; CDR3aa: CASTPGTSGYNEQFF; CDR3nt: TGTGCCAGCACCCCTGGGACTAGCGGCTACAATGAGCAGTTCTTC
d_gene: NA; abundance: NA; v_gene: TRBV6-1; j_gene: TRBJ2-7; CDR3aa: CASSEKLGRGTYEQYF; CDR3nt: TGTGCCAGCAGTGAAAAGCTGGGCAGGGGAACCTACGAGCAGTACTTC
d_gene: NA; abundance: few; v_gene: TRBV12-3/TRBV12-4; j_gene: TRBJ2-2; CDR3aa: CASSSQVTGELFF; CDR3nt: TGTGCCAGCAGCTCCCAGGTGACCGGGGAGCTGTTTTTT
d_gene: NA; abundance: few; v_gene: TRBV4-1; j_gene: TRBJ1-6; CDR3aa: CALSQVEGGRNSPLHF; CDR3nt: TGCGCCCTCAGCCAAGTAGAGGGAGGGCGGAATTCACCCCTCCACTTT
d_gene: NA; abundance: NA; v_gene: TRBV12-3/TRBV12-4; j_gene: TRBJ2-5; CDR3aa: CASSLSRLGGGETQYF; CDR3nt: TGTGCCAGCAGTCTAAGCAGGCTAGGAGGCGGAGAGACCCAGTACTTC
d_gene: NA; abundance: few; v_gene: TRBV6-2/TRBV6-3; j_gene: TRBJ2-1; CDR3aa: CASSYLGGGNPYNEQFF; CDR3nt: TGTGCCAGCAGTTATTTGGGGGGCGGGAATCCCTACAATGAGCAGTTCTTC
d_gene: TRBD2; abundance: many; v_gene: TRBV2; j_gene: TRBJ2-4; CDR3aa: CASSEAGLALAKNIQYF; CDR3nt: TGTGCCAGCAGTGAGGCGGGACTAGCCTTAGCCAAAAACATTCAGTACTTC
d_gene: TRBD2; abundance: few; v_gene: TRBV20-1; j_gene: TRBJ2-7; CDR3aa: CSARGSGAPYEQYF; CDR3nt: TGCAGTGCTAGAGGGAGCGGGGCCCCCTACGAGCAGTACTTC
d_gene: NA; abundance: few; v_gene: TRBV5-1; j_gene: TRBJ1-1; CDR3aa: CASSLNKAGDTEAFF; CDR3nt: TGCGCCAGCAGCTTGAATAAGGCGGGGGACACTGAAGCTTTCTTT
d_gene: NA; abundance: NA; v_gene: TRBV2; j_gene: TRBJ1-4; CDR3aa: CASSEGTRTNEKLFF; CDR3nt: TGTGCCAGCAGTGAAGGGACACGAACTAATGAAAAACTGTTTTTT
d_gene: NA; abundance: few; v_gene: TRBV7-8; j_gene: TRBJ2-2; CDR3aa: CASSLEWGATGELFF; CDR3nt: TGTGCCAGCAGCTTAGAGTGGGGGGCCACCGGGGAGCTGTTTTTT
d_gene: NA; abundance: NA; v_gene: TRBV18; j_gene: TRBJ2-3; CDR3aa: CASSPLVTDTQYF; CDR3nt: TGTGCCAGCTCACCCCTGGTCACAGATACGCAGTATTTT
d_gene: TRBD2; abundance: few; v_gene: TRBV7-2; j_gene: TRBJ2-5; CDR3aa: CASRFRGLAGETQYF; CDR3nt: TGTGCCAGCAGATTTAGGGGACTAGCGGGAGAGACCCAGTACTTC
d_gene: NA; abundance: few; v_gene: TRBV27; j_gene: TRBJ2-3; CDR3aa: CASSRYLDTQYF; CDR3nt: TGTGCCAGCAGCCGGTACCTAGATACGCAGTATTTT
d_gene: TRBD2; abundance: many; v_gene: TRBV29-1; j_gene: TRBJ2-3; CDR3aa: CSVVLTGGPTDTQYF; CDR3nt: TGCAGCGTTGTGTTGACGGGAGGACCCACAGATACGCAGTATTTT
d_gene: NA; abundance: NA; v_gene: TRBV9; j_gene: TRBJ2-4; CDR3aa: CASSVRGGTAQYF; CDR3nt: TGTGCCAGCAGCGTACGGGGGGGGACAGCACAGTACTTC
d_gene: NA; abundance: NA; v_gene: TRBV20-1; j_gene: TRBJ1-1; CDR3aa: CSARAIRGGTEAFF; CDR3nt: TGCAGTGCTAGGGCGATTAGGGGGGGCACTGAAGCTTTCTTT
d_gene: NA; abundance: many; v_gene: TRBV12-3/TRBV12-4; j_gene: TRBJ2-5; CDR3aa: CASTPRGGTQYF; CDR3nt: TGTGCCAGCACCCCTCGAGGTGGGACCCAGTACTTC
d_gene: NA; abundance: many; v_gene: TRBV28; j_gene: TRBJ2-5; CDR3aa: CASKEGGGQETQYF; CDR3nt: TGTGCCAGCAAGGAGGGTGGAGGCCAAGAGACCCAGTACTTC
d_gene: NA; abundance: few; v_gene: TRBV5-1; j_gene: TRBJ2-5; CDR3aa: CASSPSGTKETQYF; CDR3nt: TGCGCCAGCAGCCCGTCCGGGACCAAAGAGACCCAGTACTTC
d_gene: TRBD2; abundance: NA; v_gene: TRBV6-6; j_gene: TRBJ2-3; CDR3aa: CASKASGSYTQYF; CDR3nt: TGTGCCAGCAAGGCTAGCGGGAGTTATACGCAGTATTTT
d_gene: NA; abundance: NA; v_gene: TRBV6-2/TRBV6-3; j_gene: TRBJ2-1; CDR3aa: CASSPHGTVRYYNEQFF; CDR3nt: TGTGCCAGCAGTCCCCACGGGACTGTGCGCTACTACAATGAGCAGTTCTTC
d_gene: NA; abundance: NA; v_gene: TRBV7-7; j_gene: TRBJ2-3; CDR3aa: CASSPRGGHPCTDTQYF; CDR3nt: TGTGCTAGCAGCCCCAGAGGTGGACACCCGTGCACAGATACGCAGTATTTT
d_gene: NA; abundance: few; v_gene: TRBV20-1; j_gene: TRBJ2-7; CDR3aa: CSARAQGFGNEQYF; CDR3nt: TGCAGTGCTAGGGCTCAGGGATTCGGCAACGAGCAGTACTTC
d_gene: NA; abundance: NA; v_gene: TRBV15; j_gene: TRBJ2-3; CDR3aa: CATSRTSVENTQYF; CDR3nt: TGTGCCACCAGCAGGACTAGTGTAGAGAATACGCAGTATTTT
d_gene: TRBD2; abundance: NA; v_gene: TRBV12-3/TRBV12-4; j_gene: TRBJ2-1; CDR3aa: CASSLAGTSPDNEQFF; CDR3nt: TGTGCCAGCAGTTTAGCCGGGACTAGCCCTGACAATGAGCAGTTCTTC
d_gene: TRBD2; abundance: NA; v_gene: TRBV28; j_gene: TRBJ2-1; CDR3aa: CASSYPTSGLENEQFF; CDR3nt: TGTGCCAGCAGTTACCCGACTAGCGGTCTGGAAAATGAGCAGTTCTTC
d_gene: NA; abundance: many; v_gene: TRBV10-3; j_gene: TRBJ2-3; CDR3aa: CAINSAGSTDTQYF; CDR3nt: TGTGCCATCAATAGTGCCGGGAGCACAGATACGCAGTATTTT
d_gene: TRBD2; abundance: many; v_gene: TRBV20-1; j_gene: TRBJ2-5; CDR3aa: CSATGLAASETQYF; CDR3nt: TGCAGTGCTACCGGACTAGCGGCCTCAGAGACCCAGTACTTC
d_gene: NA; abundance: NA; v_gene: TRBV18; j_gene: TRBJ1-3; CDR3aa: CASSPPAANTIYF; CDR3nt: TGTGCCAGCTCACCACCGGCTGCAAACACCATATATTTT
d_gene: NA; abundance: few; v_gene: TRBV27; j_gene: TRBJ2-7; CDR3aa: CASSLSRQSYEQYF; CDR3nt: TGTGCCAGCAGTTTATCTCGTCAGTCCTACGAGCAGTACTTC
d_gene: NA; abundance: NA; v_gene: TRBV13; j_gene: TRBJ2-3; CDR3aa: CASGLLPGQGELAGLLTDTQYF; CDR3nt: TGTGCCAGCGGCCTTCTACCCGGACAGGGAGAACTAGCGGGCCTACTCACAGATACGCAGTATTTT
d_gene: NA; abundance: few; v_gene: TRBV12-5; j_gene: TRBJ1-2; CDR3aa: CASGFRGIGGYTF; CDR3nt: TGTGCTAGTGGCTTTAGGGGAATAGGTGGCTACACCTTC
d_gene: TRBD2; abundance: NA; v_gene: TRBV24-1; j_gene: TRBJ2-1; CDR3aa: CATSVLAGGINEQFF; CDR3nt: TGTGCCACCAGTGTCCTAGCGGGAGGGATCAATGAGCAGTTCTTC
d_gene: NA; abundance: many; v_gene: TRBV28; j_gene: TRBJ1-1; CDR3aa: CASSLASRVGTEAFF; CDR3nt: TGTGCCAGCAGTTTAGCCTCGCGGGTCGGCACTGAAGCTTTCTTT
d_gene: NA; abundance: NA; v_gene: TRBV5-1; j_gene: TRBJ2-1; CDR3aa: CASSFRGLPYNEQFF; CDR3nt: TGCGCCAGCAGCTTTCGGGGACTCCCTTACAATGAGCAGTTCTTC
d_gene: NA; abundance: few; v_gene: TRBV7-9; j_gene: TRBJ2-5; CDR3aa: CASSRPGRVREETQYF; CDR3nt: TGTGCCAGCAGCCGCCCGGGCCGGGTACGTGAGGAGACCCAGTACTTC
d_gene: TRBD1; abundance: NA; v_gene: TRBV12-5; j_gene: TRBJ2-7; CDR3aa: CASGLVLGFRDRGRSNYEQYF; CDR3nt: TGTGCTAGTGGTTTGGTATTGGGTTTCCGAGACAGGGGAAGGTCGAACTACGAGCAGTACTTC
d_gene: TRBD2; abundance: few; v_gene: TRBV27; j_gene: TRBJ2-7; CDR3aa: CASSSLPGLNYEQYF; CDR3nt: TGTGCCAGCAGTTCACTACCGGGACTAAACTACGAGCAGTACTTC
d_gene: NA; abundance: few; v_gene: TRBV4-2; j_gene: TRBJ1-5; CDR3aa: CASSQETALGGNQPQHF; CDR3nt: TGTGCCAGCAGCCAAGAAACGGCTTTGGGGGGCAATCAGCCCCAGCATTTT
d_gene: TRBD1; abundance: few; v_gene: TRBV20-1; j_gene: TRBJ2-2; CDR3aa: CSARQGANTGELFF; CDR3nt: TGCAGTGCTAGACAGGGGGCGAACACCGGGGAGCTGTTTTTT
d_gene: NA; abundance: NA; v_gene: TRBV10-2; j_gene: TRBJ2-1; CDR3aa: CASSTVVAYNEQFF; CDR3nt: TGCGCCAGCAGTACAGTCGTGGCCTACAATGAGCAGTTCTTC